This TCR beta chain is from a study of T-cell reconstitution after alpha-beta-depleted transplantation in children. This clonotype was seen at least ten times. Preparation of the TCRbeta library involved a method that used unique molecular identifiers. From the PCR reads, TCRdb called clonotypes with MiXCR, one entry per CDR3 protein. The data hold about 270,000 distinct CDR3 sequences, with about 10% observed a single time. This CDR3 spans 13 amino acids. The ends lost 7 bases at V and 4 bases at J; junction bases unmatched: 5. Germline CDR1 is MNHEY and CDR2 is SVGAGI. The receptor's source is a human donor who donated a stem cell graft to a child with SCID. The chain joins TRBV6-5 to TRBJ1-1, with 8 bases fitting TRBD1. Sequenced here: PBMCs from the stem cell graft donor, sampled from the stem cell graft. CDR3 loop: CASINDRGTEAFF. CDR3 bases: TGTGCCAGCATCAACGACAGGGGCACTGAAGCTTTCTTT.